This T cell receptor beta chain was recovered during a study of blood T cell repertoires in COVID-19 (dated by TCRdb to 2018 to 2021). Regarding the complete study: Samples covering the acute and convalescent phases of COVID-19 were provided by collaborators in the United States, Italy and Spain. Subjects who had been exposed to COVID-19, were actively infected with it, or had recovered from it provided the deeply sampled blood TCRbeta repertoires that made up the dataset. A de-identified subject ID, COVID-19 status, age in years and sex were almost always included in the sample metadata. The material from the prospective study consisted of cDNA or gDNA derived from T cells, B-cell-depleted T cells, or PBMCs. Where available, HLA class I and class II types were taken from metadata supplied by the sample provider and were not determined by assay-based typing. Samples were obtained from the ongoing ImmuneRACE study (first 160 participants) and from 950 to 1,500 subjects provided by 6 global collaborators. The repertoires were made available in a free public database intended to serve as a resource for research on the immune response to SARS-CoV-2. Here is what the overall study found, with its caveats: Clinical and demographic metadata were provided uncurated, with the amount varying by source and participant.

In the case of this clone: What this receptor recognizes is not known. Base qualities are not recorded, but no much larger clone differs from it by a single base.

V lost 4 bases and J lost 5 bases, and the count of bases not matched to a germline gene is 13. The germline V gene sets CDR1 to SGHDT and CDR2 to YYEEEE. The CDR3 sequence holds 19 residues, the cysteine and phenylalanine included. The sequence is cut down to CDR3 DNA, 57 bases in frame from base 1. In Seattle, one collaborating source enrolled patients while the infection was active and tracked those patients longitudinally over the course of disease. Whole blood was collected in K2EDTA tubes by collaborating institutions according to the institutions' own protocols. For TCRbeta analysis, collaborators shipped samples in one of three forms: frozen whole blood, isolated PBMCs, or DNA extracted from either of those sample types. TCRbeta CDR3 regions were amplified from genomic DNA using the immunoSEQ Assay, a bias-controlled multiplex PCR. As for how the authors treated the data: Within the assay, amplification of reference gene primers was used to estimate how many nucleated cells each sample contained. Sequence reads were collapsed and filtered to measure the absolute abundance of every unique TCRbeta CDR3 rearrangement. For each sample, productive Simpson clonality was calculated as the square root of Simpson's diversity index across productive rearrangements. The source is immuneACCESS, and TCRdb retained only in-frame sequences with V and J called. Part of the clones is not carried over; for the studies checked, unresolved V genes explain less than half of this, and the remainder is unexplained. The V and J calls and the clone size are those of that table, but D and trimming were determined from the DNA. The sample table holds a few hundred thousand clones, of which nearly 90% were seen once. The top ten constitute 2.1% of the sample.

Material: peripheral blood. This sequence was found in a woman in her sixties or seventies with COVID-19, enrolled during active disease. The rearrangement joined TRBV5-6 to TRBJ2-2; 14 middle bases align to TRBD2. The CDR3 reads as follows: CASSSTLTSGGAGTGELFF. The base sequence is TGTGCCAGCAGCAGCACCCTGACTAGCGGGGGGGCTGGGACCGGGGAGCTGTTTTTT.